Sequencing of this T cell receptor (beta chain) was carried out in a study of control samples from healthy donors and cancer patients. Trimming stripped 7 bases from V and 6 bases from J, with 9 bases between. The CDR3 has 11 residues. Germline V gene data show CDR1 as MNHEY and CDR2 as SVGAGI. TCRdb's table, derived via immunoSEQ multiplex PCR, lists solely in-frame clones and lacks some. The sample records 150,000 or so clones, roughly 94% being singletons. The chain employs TRBV6-5 and TRBJ1-2; D possibly corresponds to TRBD1 (5 bases). This TCR was sampled from a man aged 55 to 70 with colorectal cancer. Sequenced input: PBMCs. The CDR3, as DNA: TGTGCCAGCACGCAGGGTCATGGCTACACCTTC. It is translated as CASTQGHGYTF.